This T cell receptor (beta chain) was sequenced in a study of cytomegalovirus exposure and HLA in healthy donors. The CDR3 totals 15 residues. Germline CDR1 SGHRS, CDR2 YFSETQ. Findings and limits, study-wide: Later examination showed HLA-associated TCR beta chains had greater clonal expansion than equally common others.

This clone was seen once. The antigen remains undetermined. Vbeta (60) and Jbeta (13) primers were used in the PCR. TCRdb's copy holds only in-frame clones and misses some; the assay was immunoSEQ multiplex PCR. The profile covers roughly 170,000 clones, with roughly four fifths appearing a single time and over 1.5% taken by the ten largest. Material for sequencing was PBMCs. The sequence derives from a man aged 50-59 years in good health and CMV-seronegative. This chain uses TRBV5-1 with TRBJ2-5; 9 bases line up with TRBD1. The DNA end is more similar to TRBJ2-7, so the J call may be wrong. In DNA form, the CDR3 reads TGCGCCAGCAGGGGGGAGGACAGGGGAGTTCGCGAGCAGTACTTC. Its translation is CASRGEDRGVREQYF.